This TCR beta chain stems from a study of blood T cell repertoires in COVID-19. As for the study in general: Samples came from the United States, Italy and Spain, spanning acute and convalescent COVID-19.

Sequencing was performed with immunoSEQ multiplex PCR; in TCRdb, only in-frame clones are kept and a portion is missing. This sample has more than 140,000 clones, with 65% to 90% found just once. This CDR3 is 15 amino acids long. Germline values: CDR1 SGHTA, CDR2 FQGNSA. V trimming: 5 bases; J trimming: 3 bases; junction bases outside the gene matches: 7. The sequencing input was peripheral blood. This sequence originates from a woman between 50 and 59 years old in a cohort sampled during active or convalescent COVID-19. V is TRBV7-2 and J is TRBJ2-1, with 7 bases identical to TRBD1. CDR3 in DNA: TGTGCCAGCAGCCCACGACAGGGCATCTACAATGAGCAGTTCTTC. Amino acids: CASSPRQGIYNEQFF.